The T cell receptor beta chain described here comes from a study of shared clonotypes between healthy human individuals. The study, taken as a whole, reports: Investigators expected sequencing depth to affect clonotype sharing among donors.

Researchers ran the assay at a deep level. Assay: immunoSEQ multiplex PCR; the TCRdb copy retains only in-frame clones and omits some. The table lists 450,000 to 500,000 clones, over 70% of them singletons. This clone was recorded at least ten times. Its antigen is not identified. This CDR3 is built from 13 residues. V gave up 1 base and J gave up 8 bases, with 14 bases separating them. CDR1 is SQVTM, CDR2 ANQGSEA, per germline. Sequenced sample: PBMCs. The receptor's source is a woman in her forties in good health. Some clones in this sample may be carry-over from other donors' samples. The chain couples TRBV29-1 to TRBJ1-2, with D possibly being TRBD1 (6 bases). CDR3 DNA sequence: TGCAGCGTTGAAGTGTTCGCTCAGGGGGGCTACACCTTC. This encodes CSVEVFAQGGYTF.